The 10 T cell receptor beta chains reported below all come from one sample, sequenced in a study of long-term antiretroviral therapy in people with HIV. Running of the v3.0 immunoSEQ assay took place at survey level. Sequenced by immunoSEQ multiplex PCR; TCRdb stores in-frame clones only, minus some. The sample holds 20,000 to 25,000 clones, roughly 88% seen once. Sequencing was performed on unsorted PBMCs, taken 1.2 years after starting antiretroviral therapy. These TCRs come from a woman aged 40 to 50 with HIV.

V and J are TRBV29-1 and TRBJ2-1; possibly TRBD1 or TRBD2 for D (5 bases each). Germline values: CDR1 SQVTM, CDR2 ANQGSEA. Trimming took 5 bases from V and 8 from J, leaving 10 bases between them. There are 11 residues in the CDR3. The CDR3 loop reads CSVQTADEQFF. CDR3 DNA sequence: TGCAGCGTTCAGACAGCGGATGAGCAGTTCTTC.

CDR3 in amino acids: CAISGGEETQYF. CDR3 DNA: TGTGCCATCAGTGGCGGTGAGGAGACCCAGTACTTC. The V call is TRBV10-3, the J call TRBJ2-5, with D uncertain. This CDR3 contains 12 residues. Germline CDR1 and CDR2: ENHRY and SYGVKD. V was trimmed by 4 bases and J by 5 bases, leaving 8 bases between them.

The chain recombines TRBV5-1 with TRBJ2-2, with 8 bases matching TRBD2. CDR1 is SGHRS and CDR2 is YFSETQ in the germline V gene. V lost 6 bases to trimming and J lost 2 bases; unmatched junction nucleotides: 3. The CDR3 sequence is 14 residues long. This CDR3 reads CASMGTSNTGELFF. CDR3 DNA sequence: TGCGCCAGCATGGGGACTAGTAACACCGGGGAGCTGTTTTTT.

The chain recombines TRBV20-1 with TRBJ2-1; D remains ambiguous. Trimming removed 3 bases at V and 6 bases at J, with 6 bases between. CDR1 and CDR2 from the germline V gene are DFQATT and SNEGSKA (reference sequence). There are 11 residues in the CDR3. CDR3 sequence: CSASQGNEQFF. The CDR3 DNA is TGCAGTGCTAGCCAAGGCAATGAGCAGTTCTTC.

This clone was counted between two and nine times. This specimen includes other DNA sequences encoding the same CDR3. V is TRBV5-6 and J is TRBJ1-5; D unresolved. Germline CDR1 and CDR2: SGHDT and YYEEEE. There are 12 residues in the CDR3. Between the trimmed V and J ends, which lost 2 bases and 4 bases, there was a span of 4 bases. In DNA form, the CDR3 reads TGTGCCAGCAGCTTAGTGAATCAGCCCCAGCATTTT. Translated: CASSLVNQPQHF. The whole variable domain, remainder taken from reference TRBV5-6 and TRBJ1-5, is DAGVTQSPTHLIKTRGQQVTLRCSPKSGHDTVSWYQQALGQGPQFIFQYYEEEERQRGNFPDRFSGHQFPNYSSELNVNALLLGDSALYLCASSLVNQPQHFGDGTRLSIL.

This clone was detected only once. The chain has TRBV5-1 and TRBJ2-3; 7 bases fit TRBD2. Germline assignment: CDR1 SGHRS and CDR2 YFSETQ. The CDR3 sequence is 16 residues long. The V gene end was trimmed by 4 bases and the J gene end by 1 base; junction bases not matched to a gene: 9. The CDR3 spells CASSGLGGSGTDTQYF. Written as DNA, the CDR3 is TGCGCCAGCAGCGGTCTTGGCGGGAGTGGCACAGATACGCAGTATTTT.

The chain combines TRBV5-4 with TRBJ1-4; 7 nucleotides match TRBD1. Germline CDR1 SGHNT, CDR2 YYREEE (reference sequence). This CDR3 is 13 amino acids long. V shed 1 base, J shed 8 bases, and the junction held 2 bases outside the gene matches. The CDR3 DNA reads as TGTGCCAGCAGCTTGACAGGGGAGGAAAAACTGTTTTTT. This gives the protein CASSLTGEEKLFF.

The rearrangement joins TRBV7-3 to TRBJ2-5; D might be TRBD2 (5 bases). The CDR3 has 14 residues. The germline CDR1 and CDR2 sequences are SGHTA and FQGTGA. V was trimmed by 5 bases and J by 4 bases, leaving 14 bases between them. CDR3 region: CASSPRDTSETQYF. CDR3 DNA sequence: TGTGCCAGCAGCCCTCGGGATACCTCAGAGACCCAGTACTTC.

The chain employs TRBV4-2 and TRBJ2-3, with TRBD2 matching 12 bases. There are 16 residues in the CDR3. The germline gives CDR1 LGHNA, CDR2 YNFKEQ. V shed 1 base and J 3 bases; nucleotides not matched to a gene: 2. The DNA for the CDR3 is TGTGCCAGCAGCCAAGTGACTAGCGGGAGAACAGATACGCAGTATTTT. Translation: CASSQVTSGRTDTQYF.

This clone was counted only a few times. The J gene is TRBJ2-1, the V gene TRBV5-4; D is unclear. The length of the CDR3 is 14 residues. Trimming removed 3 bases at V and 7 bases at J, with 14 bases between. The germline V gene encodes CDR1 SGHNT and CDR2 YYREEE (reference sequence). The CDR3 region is CASSSPTSPNEQFF. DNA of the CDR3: TGTGCCAGCAGCTCACCGACTTCCCCAAATGAGCAGTTCTTC.